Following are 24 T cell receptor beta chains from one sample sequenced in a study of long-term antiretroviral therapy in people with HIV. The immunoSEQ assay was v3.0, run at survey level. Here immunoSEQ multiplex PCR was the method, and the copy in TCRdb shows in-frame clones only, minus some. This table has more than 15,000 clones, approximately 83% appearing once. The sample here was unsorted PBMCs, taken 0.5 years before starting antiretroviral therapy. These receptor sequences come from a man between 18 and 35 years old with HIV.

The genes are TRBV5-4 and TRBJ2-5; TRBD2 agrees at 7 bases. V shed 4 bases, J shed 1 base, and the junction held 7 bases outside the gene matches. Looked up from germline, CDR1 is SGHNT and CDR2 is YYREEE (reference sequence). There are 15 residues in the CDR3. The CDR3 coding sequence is TGTGCCAGCAGCCCGACGAGCGGGATCCAAGAGACCCAGTACTTC. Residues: CASSPTSGIQETQYF.

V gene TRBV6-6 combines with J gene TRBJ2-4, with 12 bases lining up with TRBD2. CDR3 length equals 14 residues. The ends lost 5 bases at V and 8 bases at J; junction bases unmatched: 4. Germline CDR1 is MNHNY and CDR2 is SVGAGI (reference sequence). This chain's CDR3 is CASSRLAGVYIQYF. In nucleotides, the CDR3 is TGTGCCAGCAGTCGACTAGCGGGGGTATACATTCAGTACTTC.

In nucleotides, the CDR3 is TGCGCCAGCAGCTCGCCCAACACGGGACAGAGAACCTACGAGCAGTACTTC. Its protein is CASSSPNTGQRTYEQYF. The J gene is TRBJ2-7, the V gene TRBV5-1; 7 bases are a match to TRBD1. V shed 3 bases and J 2 bases; nucleotides not matched to a gene: 14. This CDR3 is built from 17 residues. Germline V gene lookup returns CDR1 SGHRS and CDR2 YFSETQ.

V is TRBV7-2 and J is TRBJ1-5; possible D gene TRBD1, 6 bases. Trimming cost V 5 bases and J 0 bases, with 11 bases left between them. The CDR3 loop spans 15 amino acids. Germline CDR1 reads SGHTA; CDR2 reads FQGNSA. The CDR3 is CASSNQGYSNQPQHF. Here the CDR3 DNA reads TGTGCCAGCAGCAATCAGGGGTATAGCAATCAGCCCCAGCATTTT. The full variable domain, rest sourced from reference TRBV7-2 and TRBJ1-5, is GAGVSQSPSNKVTEKGKDVELRCDPISGHTALYWYRQSLGQGLEFLIYFQGNSAPDKSGLPSDRFSAERTGGSVSTLTIQRTQQEDSAVYLCASSNQGYSNQPQHFGDGTRLSIL.

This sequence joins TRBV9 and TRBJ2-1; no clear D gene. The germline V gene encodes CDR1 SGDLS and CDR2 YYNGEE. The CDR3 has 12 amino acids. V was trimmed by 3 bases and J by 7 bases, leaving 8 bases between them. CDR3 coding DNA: TGTGCCAGCAGCGAACGACAAAATGAGCAGTTCTTC. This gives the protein CASSERQNEQFF.

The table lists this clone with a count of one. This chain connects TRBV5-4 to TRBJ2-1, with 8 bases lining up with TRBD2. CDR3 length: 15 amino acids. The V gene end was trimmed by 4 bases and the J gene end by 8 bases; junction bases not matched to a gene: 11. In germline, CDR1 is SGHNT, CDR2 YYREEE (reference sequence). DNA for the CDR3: TGTGCCAGCAGCCCTGACGGGACTAGAATATATGAGCAGTTCTTC. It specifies CASSPDGTRIYEQFF.

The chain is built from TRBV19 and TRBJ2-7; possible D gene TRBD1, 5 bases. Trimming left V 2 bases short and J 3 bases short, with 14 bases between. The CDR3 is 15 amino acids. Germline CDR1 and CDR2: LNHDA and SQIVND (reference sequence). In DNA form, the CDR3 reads TGTGCCAGTAGTATAACACAGGACCTCTACTACGAGCAGTACTTC. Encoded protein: CASSITQDLYYEQYF.

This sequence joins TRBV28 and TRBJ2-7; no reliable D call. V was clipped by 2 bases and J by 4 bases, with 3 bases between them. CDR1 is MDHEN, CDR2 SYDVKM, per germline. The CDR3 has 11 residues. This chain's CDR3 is CASSLGYEQYF. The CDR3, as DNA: TGTGCCAGCAGTTTAGGGTACGAGCAGTACTTC. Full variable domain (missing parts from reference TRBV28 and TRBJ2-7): DVKVTQSSRYLVKRTGEKVFLECVQDMDHENMFWYRQDPGLGLRLIYFSYDVKMKEKGDIPEGYSVSREKKERFSLILESASTNQTSMYLCASSLGYEQYFGPGTRLTVT.

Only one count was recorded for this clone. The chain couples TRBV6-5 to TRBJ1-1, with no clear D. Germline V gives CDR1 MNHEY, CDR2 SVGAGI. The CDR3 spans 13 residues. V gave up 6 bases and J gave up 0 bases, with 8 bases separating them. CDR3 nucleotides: TGTGCCAGCAGCTCTGACATGAACACTGAAGCTTTCTTT. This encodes CASSSDMNTEAFF.

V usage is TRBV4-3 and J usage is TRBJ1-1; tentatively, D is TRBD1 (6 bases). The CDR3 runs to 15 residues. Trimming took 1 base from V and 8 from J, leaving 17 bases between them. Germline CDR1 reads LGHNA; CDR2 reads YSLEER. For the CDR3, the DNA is TGCGCCAGCAGCCAAGGCAGGGGATTGAGGGCCGAAGCTTTCTTT. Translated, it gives CASSQGRGLRAEAFF.

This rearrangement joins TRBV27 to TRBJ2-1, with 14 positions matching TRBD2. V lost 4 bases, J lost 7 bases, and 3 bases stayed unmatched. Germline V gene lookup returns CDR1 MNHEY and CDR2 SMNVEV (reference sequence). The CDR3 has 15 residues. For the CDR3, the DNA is TGTGCCAGCAGTTGGACTAGCGGGAGGATGAATGAGCAGTTCTTC. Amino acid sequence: CASSWTSGRMNEQFF.

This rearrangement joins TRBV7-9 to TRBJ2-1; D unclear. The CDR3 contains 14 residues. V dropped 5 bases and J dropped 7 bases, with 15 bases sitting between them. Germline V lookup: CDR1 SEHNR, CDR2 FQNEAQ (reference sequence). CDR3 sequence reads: CASSGSGVLNEQFF. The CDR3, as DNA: TGTGCCAGCAGCGGTAGTGGGGTTCTGAATGAGCAGTTCTTC.

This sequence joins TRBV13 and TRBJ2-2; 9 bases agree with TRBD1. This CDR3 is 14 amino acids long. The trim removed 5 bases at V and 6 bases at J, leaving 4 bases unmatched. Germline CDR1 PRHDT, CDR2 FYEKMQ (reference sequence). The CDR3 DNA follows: TGTGCCAGCAGCACGACAGGGGGAGCCGGGGAGCTGTTTTTT. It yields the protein CASSTTGGAGELFF.

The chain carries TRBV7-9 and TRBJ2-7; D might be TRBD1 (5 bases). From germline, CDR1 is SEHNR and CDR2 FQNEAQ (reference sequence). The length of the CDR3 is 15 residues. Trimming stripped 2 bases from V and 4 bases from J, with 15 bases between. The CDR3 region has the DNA TGTGCCAGCAGCTTAAAAAGGGGCCCCTTTTACGAGCAGTACTTC. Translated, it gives CASSLKRGPFYEQYF.

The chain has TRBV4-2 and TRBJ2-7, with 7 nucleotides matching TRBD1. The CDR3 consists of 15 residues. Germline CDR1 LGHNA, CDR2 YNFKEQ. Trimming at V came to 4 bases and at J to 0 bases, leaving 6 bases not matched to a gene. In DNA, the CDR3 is TGTGCCAGCAGCCTTACGGACAGGCCCTCCTACGAGCAGTACTTC. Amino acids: CASSLTDRPSYEQYF.

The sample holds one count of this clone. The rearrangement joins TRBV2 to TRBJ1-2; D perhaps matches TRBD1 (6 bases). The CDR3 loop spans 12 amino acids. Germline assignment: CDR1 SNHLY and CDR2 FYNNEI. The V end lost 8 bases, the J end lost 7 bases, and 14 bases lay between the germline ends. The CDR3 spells CASGRGALGYTF. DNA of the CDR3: TGTGCCAGCGGTCGGGGGGCGCTTGGCTACACCTTC.

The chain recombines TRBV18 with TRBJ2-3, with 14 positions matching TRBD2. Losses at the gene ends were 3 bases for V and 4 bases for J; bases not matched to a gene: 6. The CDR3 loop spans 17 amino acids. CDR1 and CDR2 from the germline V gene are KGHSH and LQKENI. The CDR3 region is CASSPFLTSGRADTQYF. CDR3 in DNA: TGTGCCAGCTCACCCTTTTTGACTAGCGGGAGGGCAGATACGCAGTATTTT.

DNA of the CDR3: TGTGCCAGCAGTGAAGGGGAAGAGACCCAGTACTTC. Protein product: CASSEGEETQYF. The chain uses TRBV7-9 and TRBJ2-5, with D perhaps TRBD1 (5 bases). CDR3 length: 12 residues. From germline, CDR1 is SEHNR and CDR2 FQNEAQ (reference sequence). Trimming took off 6 bases at V and 3 bases at J, with 8 bases between the two ends.

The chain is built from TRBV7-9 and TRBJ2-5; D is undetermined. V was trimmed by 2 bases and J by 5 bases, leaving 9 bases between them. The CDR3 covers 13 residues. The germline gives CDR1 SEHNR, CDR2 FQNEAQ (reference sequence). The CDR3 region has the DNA TGTGCCAGCAGCTTATCGGGTCCGGAGACCCAGTACTTC. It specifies CASSLSGPETQYF.

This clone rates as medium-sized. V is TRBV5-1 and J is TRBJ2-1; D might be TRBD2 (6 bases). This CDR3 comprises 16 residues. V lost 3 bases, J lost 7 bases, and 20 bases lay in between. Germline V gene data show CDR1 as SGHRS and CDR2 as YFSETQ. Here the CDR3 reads CASSSGDSFWVNEQFF. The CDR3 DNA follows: TGCGCCAGCAGCTCGGGGGACTCCTTTTGGGTTAATGAGCAGTTCTTC.

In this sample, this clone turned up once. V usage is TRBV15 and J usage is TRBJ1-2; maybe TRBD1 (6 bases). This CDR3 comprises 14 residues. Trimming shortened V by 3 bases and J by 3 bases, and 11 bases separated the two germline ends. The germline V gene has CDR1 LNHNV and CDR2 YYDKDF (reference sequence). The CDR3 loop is CATSRGAGDYGYTF. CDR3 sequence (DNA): TGTGCCACCAGCAGGGGGGCGGGAGACTATGGCTACACCTTC. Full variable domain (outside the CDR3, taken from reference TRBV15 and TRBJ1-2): DAMVIQNPRYQVTQFGKPVTLSCSQTLNHNVMYWYQQKSSQAPKLLFHYYDKDFNNEADTPDNFQSRRPNTSFCFLDIRSPGLGDTAMYLCATSRGAGDYGYTFGSGTRLTVV.

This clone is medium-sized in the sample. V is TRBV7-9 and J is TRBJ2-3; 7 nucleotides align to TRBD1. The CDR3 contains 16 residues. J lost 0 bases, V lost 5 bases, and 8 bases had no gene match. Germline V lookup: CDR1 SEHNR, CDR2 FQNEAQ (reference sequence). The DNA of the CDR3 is TGTGCCAGCAGCCCGCCCGCGGACAGGAGCACAGATACGCAGTATTTT. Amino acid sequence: CASSPPADRSTDTQYF.

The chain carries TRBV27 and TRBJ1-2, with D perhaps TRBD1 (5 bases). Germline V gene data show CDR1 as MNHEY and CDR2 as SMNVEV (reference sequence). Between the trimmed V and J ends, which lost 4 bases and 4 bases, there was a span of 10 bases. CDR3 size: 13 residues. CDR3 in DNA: TGTGCCAGCAGTTCGGGACGGTCCTATGGCTACACCTTC. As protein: CASSSGRSYGYTF.

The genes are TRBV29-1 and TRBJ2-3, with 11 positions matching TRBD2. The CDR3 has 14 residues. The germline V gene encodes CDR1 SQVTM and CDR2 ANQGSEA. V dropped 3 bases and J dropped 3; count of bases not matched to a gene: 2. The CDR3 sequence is CSVDTSGRTDTQYF. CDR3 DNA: TGCAGCGTTGACACTAGCGGGAGAACAGATACGCAGTATTTT.